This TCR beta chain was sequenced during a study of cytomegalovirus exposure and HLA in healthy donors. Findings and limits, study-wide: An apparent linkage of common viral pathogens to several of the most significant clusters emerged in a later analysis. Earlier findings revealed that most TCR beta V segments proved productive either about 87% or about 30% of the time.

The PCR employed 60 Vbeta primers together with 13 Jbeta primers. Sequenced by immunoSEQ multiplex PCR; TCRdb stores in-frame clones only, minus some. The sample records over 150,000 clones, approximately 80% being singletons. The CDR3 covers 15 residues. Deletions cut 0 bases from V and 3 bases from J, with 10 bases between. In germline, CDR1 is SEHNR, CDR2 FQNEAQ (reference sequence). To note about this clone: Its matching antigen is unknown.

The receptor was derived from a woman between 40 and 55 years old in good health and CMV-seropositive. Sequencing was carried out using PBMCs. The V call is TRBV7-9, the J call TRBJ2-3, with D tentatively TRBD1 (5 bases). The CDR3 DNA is TGTGCCAGCAGCTTAGCGGGGCCTACGACAGATACGCAGTATTTT. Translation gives CASSLAGPTTDTQYF.